The rows below give T cell receptor beta chains drawn from one sample of a study of T cells in Graves' hyperthyroidism and ophthalmopathy. TCRdb independently ran MiXCR on the multiplex PCR reads; one entry per CDR3 protein. The repertoire includes nearly 600,000 distinct CDR3 sequences, approximately 15% of them detected once, and more than 5% sits in the top ten. Sequencing was performed on blood. These receptors were obtained from a woman aged 25 to 39 with Graves' hyperthyroidism that later progressed to Graves' ophthalmopathy. Both conserved end residues are trimmed from each CDR3. The size entry is marked missing in some rows and otherwise reads once, few, many or a size class.

v_gene: TRBV9; abundance: many; CDR3aa: ASSVYSGKSSEQY
v_gene: TRBV28; abundance: many; CDR3aa: ASSLWAGWALH
v_gene: TRBV13; abundance: few; CDR3aa: ASSSLGGERPMGYNEQF
v_gene: TRBV30; abundance: few; CDR3aa: AWGHLQAPTNEKLF
v_gene: TRBV6-4; abundance: .; CDR3aa: ASSGPSGSSYNEQF
v_gene: TRBV3-1; abundance: many; CDR3aa: ASSQSSLNTEAF
v_gene: TRBV11-2; abundance: many; CDR3aa: ASTPGLVKGNEQF
v_gene: TRBV20-1; abundance: many; CDR3aa: SAQEGLAGVEQF
v_gene: TRBV25-1; abundance: .; CDR3aa: ASSVGSAQETQY
v_gene: TRBV30; abundance: many; CDR3aa: AWTGTVNSPLH
v_gene: TRBV19; abundance: many; CDR3aa: ASKEGGHGNTEAF
v_gene: TRBV4-3; abundance: .; CDR3aa: ASSQNSAAGYEQY
v_gene: TRBV7-2; abundance: many; CDR3aa: ASSLDPSGSFPETQY
v_gene: TRBV6-1; abundance: .; CDR3aa: ASSEVDKPRF
v_gene: TRBV2; abundance: many; CDR3aa: ASEHSGQQETQY
v_gene: TRBV3-1; abundance: .; CDR3aa: ASTYSAFQETQY
v_gene: TRBV9; abundance: many; CDR3aa: ASTGMANTEAF
v_gene: TRBV10-3; abundance: .; CDR3aa: AISEILAGEHNEQF
v_gene: TRBV20-1; abundance: .; CDR3aa: SARDRQGRGPSLPSYEQY
v_gene: TRBV20-1; abundance: .; CDR3aa: SAMVAGGEDTQY
v_gene: TRBV19; abundance: .; CDR3aa: ASSRLAGGVTETQY
v_gene: TRBV20-1; abundance: many; CDR3aa: SARDPNSNQPQH
v_gene: TRBV19; abundance: many; CDR3aa: ASSIRSSMNTEAF
v_gene: TRBV7-6; abundance: many; CDR3aa: ASSSRTGETDTQY
v_gene: TRBV6-1; abundance: many; CDR3aa: ASRTLPGGGETQY
v_gene: TRBV27; abundance: many; CDR3aa: ASSLLGGNEQY
v_gene: TRBV12-3/TRBV12-4; abundance: .; CDR3aa: ASSLTQGEKSYEQC
v_gene: TRBV7-9; abundance: few; CDR3aa: ASSSYLNPDRNSYEQY
v_gene: TRBV5-1; abundance: few; CDR3aa: ASSSGVAGDRYT
v_gene: TRBV4-1; abundance: .; CDR3aa: ASSQGRSPAYEQY
v_gene: TRBV5-1; abundance: many; CDR3aa: ASSYGTGNTEAF
v_gene: TRBV12-3/TRBV12-4; abundance: many; CDR3aa: ASSLAFRRVSYGYT
v_gene: TRBV7-9; abundance: many; CDR3aa: ASSSSNREVLYEQY
v_gene: TRBV20-1; abundance: many; CDR3aa: SAVRASNNEQF
v_gene: TRBV2; abundance: many; CDR3aa: ASSEQLAAPVGF
v_gene: TRBV24-1; abundance: few; CDR3aa: ATSGSGGEQY
v_gene: TRBV6-5; abundance: many; CDR3aa: ASSYSLGTPNTEAF
v_gene: TRBV16; abundance: many; CDR3aa: ASSPSSTPLH
v_gene: TRBV12-3/TRBV12-4; abundance: many; CDR3aa: ASSYAGQANQPQH
v_gene: TRBV20-1; abundance: many; CDR3aa: SARDRQNYGYT
v_gene: TRBV28; abundance: many; CDR3aa: ASSFEEVYNEQF
v_gene: TRBV7-9; abundance: many; CDR3aa: ASSWSGVEKLF
v_gene: TRBV9; abundance: few; CDR3aa: ASSVSTTGALNIQY
v_gene: TRBV6-1; abundance: many; CDR3aa: ASTGETYEQY
v_gene: TRBV6-1; abundance: few; CDR3aa: ASSGAAGGTEAF
v_gene: TRBV20-1; abundance: few; CDR3aa: SALGPGRSTGLDTEAF
v_gene: TRBV5-5; abundance: few; CDR3aa: ASSLVLVSGNTIY
v_gene: TRBV12-3/TRBV12-4; abundance: many; CDR3aa: ASSSGTGENEKLF
v_gene: TRBV4-2; abundance: .; CDR3aa: ASSQNRDPVVGYNEQF
v_gene: TRBV2; abundance: .; CDR3aa: ASSGTQDQETQY
v_gene: TRBV4-2; abundance: many; CDR3aa: ASSQDLRGLSYGYT
v_gene: TRBV5-1; abundance: many; CDR3aa: ASSLTPGLEQF
v_gene: TRBV4-1; abundance: .; CDR3aa: ASSQDLLDTEAF